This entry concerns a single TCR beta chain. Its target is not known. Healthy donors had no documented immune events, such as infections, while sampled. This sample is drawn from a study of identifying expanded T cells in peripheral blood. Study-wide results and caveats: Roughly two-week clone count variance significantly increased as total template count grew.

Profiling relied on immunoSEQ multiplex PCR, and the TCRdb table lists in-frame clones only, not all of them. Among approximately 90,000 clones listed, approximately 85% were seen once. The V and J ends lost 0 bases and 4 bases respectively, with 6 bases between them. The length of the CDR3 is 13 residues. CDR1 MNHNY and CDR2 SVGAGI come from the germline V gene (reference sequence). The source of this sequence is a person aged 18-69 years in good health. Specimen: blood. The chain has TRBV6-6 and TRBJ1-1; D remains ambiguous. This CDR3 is CASSYSRATEAFF. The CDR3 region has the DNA TGTGCCAGCAGTTACTCGAGAGCCACTGAAGCTTTCTTT.